Presented here are 17 T cell receptor beta chains from one specimen sequenced in a study of regulatory T cells in long-lasting Graves disease. As for time point: newly diagnosed GD, antithyroid drugs for less than 3 months. PBMC RNA was the source of the TCR library. Building of the TCR beta libraries involved iRepertoire HTBI primers and Arm-PCR of CDR3 regions. TCRdb re-derived calls from the multiplex PCR reads in MiXCR, one entry per CDR3 protein. The sample shows about 200,000 distinct CDR3 sequences, approximately 16% of them seen only once. The source material was peripheral blood mononuclear cells (PBMCs), sampled at new diagnosis, from a patient treated with antithyroid drugs. These receptors were collected from a female donor with Graves disease.

This clonotype was seen at least ten times. This chain joins TRBV5-1 and TRBJ2-3; tentatively, D is TRBD2 (6 bases). The CDR3 length is 14 residues. Germline loops: CDR1 SGHRS, CDR2 YFSETQ. V lost 3 bases and J 6 bases, leaving 14 bases between the germline ends. In DNA, the CDR3 is TGCGCCAGCAGCTCCGGGAGTTTACAGGATACGCAGTATTTT. The encoded protein is CASSSGSLQDTQYF.

This clonotype was counted ten times or more. The chain employs TRBV7-3 and TRBJ2-1; D call uncertain. The CDR3 contains 16 residues. V lost 2 bases to trimming and J lost 0 bases, with 11 bases between them. The germline V gene has CDR1 SGHTA and CDR2 FQGTGA. CDR3 sequence: CASSLSSTSSYNEQFF. DNA for the CDR3: TGTGCCAGCAGCTTATCGTCTACGAGCTCCTACAATGAGCAGTTCTTC.

This clonotype occurred many times. The V and J genes are TRBV6-1 and TRBJ2-5, with 9 nucleotides matching TRBD2. The CDR3 extends over 16 amino acids. J gave up 4 bases and V 1 base, and 7 bases lay outside the gene matches. Germline lookup yields CDR1 MNHNS and CDR2 SASEGT. The CDR3 DNA reads as TGTGCCAGCAGTGAAGGGGGGACTAGCTGGGGAGAGACCCAGTACTTC. Amino acids: CASSEGGTSWGETQYF.

This clonotype appeared many times. Relative to the germline gene, one junction end is altered; a read error may explain this. The gene calls are TRBV20-1 and TRBJ2-7, with 12 bases lining up with TRBD2. Per the germline V gene, CDR1 is DFQATT and CDR2 is SNEGSKA (reference sequence). The CDR3 loop spans 14 amino acids. The DNA for the CDR3 is TGCAGTGCCAGAGGACTAGCGGGATTTTACGAGCAGTACTTC. Encoded protein: CSARGLAGFYEQYF.

This clonotype showed up many times. This chain connects TRBV5-6 to TRBJ2-5; 8 bases fit TRBD2. With 4 bases clipped from V and 1 base from J, the junction kept 6 bases outside the gene matches. The CDR3 contains 15 residues. Germline V gives CDR1 SGHDT, CDR2 YYEEEE. In nucleotides, the CDR3 is TGTGCCAGCAGCCTCCGGGGGGGCGTCCAAGAGACCCAGTACTTC. The encoded protein is CASSLRGGVQETQYF.

This clonotype was found many times. This chain uses TRBV30 with TRBJ2-1; no clear D. The CDR3 runs to 16 residues. Germline V CDR1 and CDR2: GTSNPN, SVGIG (reference sequence). V was clipped by 1 base and J by 7 bases, with 20 bases between them. The CDR3 DNA sequence: TGTGCCTGGAGTGCCACGAGGTTAGTGAATAGTAATGAGCAGTTCTTC. It translates to CAWSATRLVNSNEQFF.

As for this clonotype: This likely came from a read error, as a far larger clone is one base away. This chain uses TRBV11-2 with TRBJ2-7; D is tentatively TRBD1 or TRBD2 (5 bases each). Trimming removed 1 base at V and 7 bases at J, with 11 bases between. The CDR3 length is 13 residues. Per the germline V gene, CDR1 is SGHAT and CDR2 is FQNNGV. The CDR3: CASSLAGHNEQYF. The DNA of the CDR3 is TGTGCCAGCAGCTTAGCGGGGCACAATGAGCAGTACTTC.

A few counts support this clonotype. The chain links TRBV19 to TRBJ2-7; 11 positions match TRBD2. Germline lookup yields CDR1 LNHDA and CDR2 SQIVND (reference sequence). The CDR3 length is 15 residues. The J segment lost 1 base and the V segment lost 6 bases, leaving 5 bases of the junction unmatched. As DNA, the CDR3 is TGTGCCAGTAGGACCACTAGCGGGGGTTCCTACGAGCAGTACTTC. Its protein product is CASRTTSGGSYEQYF.

This clonotype was counted ten times or more. The rearrangement joins TRBV5-1 to TRBJ1-5, with D tentatively TRBD1 (5 bases). V was trimmed by 0 bases and J by 6 bases, leaving 13 bases between them. This CDR3 has 15 residues. Per germline, CDR1 SGHRS and CDR2 YFSETQ. CDR3 coding DNA: TGCGCCAGCAGCTTGGCGGGACTTCGGGTTCAGCCCCAGCATTTT. It is translated as CASSLAGLRVQPQHF. Full variable domain (rest looked up from reference TRBV5-1 and TRBJ1-5): KAGVTQTPRYLIKTRGQQVTLSCSPISGHRSVSWYQQTPGQGLQFLFEYFSETQRNKGNFPGRFSGRQFSNSRSEMNVSTLELGDSALYLCASSLAGLRVQPQHFGDGTRLSIL.

This clonotype was counted many times. The J gene is TRBJ2-2, the V gene TRBV2; 11 bases match TRBD2. Germline V gene lookup returns CDR1 SNHLY and CDR2 FYNNEI. Trimming at V came to 7 bases and at J to 6 bases, leaving 7 bases not matched to a gene. The CDR3 covers 15 residues. CDR3 sequence: CASTQGSGRAGELFF. In nucleotides, the CDR3 is TGTGCCAGCACCCAGGGTAGCGGGAGGGCCGGGGAGCTGTTTTTT.

This clonotype turned up a few times. This sequence joins TRBV6-2 or TRBV6-3 and TRBJ2-1; TRBD2 matches at 10 bases. The length of the CDR3 is 12 residues. Unmatched junction bases numbered 7, after V lost 5 bases and J lost 15 bases. In germline, CDR1 is MNHEY, CDR2 SVGEGT. In nucleotides, the CDR3 is TGTGCCAGCAGTCAAGGGACTAGCGACCCGTTCTTC. Its translation: CASSQGTSDPFF.

This clonotype has a count of ten or more. This rearrangement joins TRBV28 to TRBJ1-2, with 8 nucleotides matching TRBD1. The CDR3 runs 13 residues. Germline-derived CDR1 and CDR2 are MDHEN and SYDVKM. V trimming: 6 bases; J trimming: 7 bases; junction bases outside the gene matches: 7. In nucleotides, the CDR3 is TGTGCCAGCAGCCGCCAGGGGGCAGGTGGCTACACCTTC. This translates into CASSRQGAGGYTF.

This clonotype occurred many times. This rearrangement joins TRBV7-2 to TRBJ2-1; the match to TRBD2 covers 16 bases. Germline CDR1 and CDR2: SGHTA and FQGNSA. The CDR3 loop spans 17 amino acids. The V gene end was trimmed by 5 bases and the J gene end by 8 bases; junction bases not matched to a gene: 9. CDR3 sequence (DNA): TGTGCCAGCAGCCCCCGGGGACTAGCGGGAGGGGCCTATGAGCAGTTCTTC. Amino acids: CASSPRGLAGGAYEQFF.

In its sample, this clonotype was seen many times. The V and J genes are TRBV3-1 and TRBJ2-3; the match to TRBD2 covers 12 bases. Trimming removed 0 bases from V and 5 bases from J; junction bases left unmatched: 3. This CDR3 region has 16 residues. Looked up from germline, CDR1 is LGHDT and CDR2 is YNNKEL (reference sequence). The CDR3 loop reads CASSQEPGLAGDTQYF. CDR3 bases: TGTGCCAGCAGCCAAGAACCGGGACTAGCGGGAGATACGCAGTATTTT.

This clonotype was detected ten times or more. The V and J genes are TRBV6-2 or TRBV6-3 and TRBJ2-5; 11 bases align to TRBD1. The V gene end was trimmed by 8 bases and the J gene end by 4 bases; junction bases not matched to a gene: 9. CDR3 length: 15 amino acids. Germline CDR1 is MNHEY and CDR2 is SVGEGT. This CDR3 reads CASDGQGAIRETQYF. In nucleotides, the CDR3 is TGTGCCAGCGATGGACAGGGGGCGATTCGAGAGACCCAGTACTTC.

This clonotype was detected ten times or more. This sequence joins TRBV7-2 and TRBJ2-1; D unresolved. CDR1 and CDR2 (germline): SGHTA, FQGNSA. With 3 bases removed from V and 5 bases from J, the gap between germline ends came to 8 bases. This CDR3 spans 13 amino acids. The CDR3 nucleotides are TGTGCCAGCAGCTTTAGGCCGCACAATGAGCAGTTCTTC. This encodes CASSFRPHNEQFF.

This clonotype was counted ten times or more. The chain uses TRBV7-2 and TRBJ2-1; maybe TRBD2 (5 bases). Germline V gene sequence: CDR1 SGHTA, CDR2 FQGNSA. The CDR3 loop spans 13 amino acids. V was cut by 5 bases and J by 6 bases, with 11 bases left in between. The CDR3 DNA reads as TGTGCCAGCAGCCCGTCGGGGTTCAATGAGCAGTTCTTC. Amino acids: CASSPSGFNEQFF.